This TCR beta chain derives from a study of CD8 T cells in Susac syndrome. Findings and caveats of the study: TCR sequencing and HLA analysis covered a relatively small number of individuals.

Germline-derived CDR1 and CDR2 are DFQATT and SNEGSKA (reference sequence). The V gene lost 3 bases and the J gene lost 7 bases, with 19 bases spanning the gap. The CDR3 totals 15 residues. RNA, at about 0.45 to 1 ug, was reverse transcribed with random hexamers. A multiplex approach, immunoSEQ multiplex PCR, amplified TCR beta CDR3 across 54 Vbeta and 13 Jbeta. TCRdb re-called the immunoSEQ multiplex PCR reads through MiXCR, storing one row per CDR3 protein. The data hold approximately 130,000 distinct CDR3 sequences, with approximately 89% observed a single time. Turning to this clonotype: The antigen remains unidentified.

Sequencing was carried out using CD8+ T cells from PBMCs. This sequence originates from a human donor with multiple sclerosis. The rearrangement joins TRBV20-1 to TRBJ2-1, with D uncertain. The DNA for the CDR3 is TGCAGTGCTAGCCCGGACGGAATAGTTGTGAATGAGCAGTTCTTC. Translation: CSASPDGIVVNEQFF.